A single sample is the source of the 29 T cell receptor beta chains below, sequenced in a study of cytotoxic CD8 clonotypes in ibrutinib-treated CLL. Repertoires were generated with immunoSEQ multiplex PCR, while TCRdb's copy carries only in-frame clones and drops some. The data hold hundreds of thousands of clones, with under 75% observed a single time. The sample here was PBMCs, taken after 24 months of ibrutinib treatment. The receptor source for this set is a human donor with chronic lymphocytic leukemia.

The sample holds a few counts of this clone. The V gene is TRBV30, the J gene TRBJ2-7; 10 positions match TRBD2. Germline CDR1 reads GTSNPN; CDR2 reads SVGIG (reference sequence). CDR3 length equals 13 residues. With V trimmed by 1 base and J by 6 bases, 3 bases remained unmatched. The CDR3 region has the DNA TGTGCCTGGAGTGCTAGCGGGAGTGGCGAGCAGTACTTC. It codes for CAWSASGSGEQYF.

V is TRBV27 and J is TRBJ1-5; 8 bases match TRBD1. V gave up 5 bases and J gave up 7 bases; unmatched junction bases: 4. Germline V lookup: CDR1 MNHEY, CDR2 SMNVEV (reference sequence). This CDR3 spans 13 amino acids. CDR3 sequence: CASSQGAGQPQHF. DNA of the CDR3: TGTGCCAGCAGTCAGGGGGCAGGGCAGCCCCAGCATTTT.

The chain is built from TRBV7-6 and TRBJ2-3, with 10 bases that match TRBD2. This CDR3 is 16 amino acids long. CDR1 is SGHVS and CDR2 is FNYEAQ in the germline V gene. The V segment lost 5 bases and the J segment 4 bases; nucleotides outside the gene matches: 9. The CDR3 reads CASSPPAGGPSDTQYF. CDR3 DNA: TGTGCCAGCAGCCCCCCAGCGGGAGGGCCCTCAGATACGCAGTATTTT.

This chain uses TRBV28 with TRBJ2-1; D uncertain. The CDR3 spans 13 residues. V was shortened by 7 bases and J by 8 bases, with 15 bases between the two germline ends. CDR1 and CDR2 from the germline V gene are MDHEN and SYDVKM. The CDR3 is CASTPRSIHEQFF. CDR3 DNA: TGTGCCAGCACCCCGCGATCGATTCATGAGCAGTTCTTC.

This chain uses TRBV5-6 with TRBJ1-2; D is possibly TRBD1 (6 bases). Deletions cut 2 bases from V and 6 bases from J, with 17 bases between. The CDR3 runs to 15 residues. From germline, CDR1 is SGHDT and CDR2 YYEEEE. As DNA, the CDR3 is TGTGCCAGCAGCTTCCGGGACACCAGGTTTAATGGCTACACCTTC. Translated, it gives CASSFRDTRFNGYTF.

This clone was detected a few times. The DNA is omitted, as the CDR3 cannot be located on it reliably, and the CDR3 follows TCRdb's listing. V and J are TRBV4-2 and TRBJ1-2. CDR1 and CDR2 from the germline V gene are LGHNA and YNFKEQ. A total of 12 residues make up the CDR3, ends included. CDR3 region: CASSQDVGGGTF.

The CDR3 reads CASSLRGVDYEQYF. The CDR3 region has the DNA TGTGCCAGCAGCCTTAGGGGGGTGGACTACGAGCAGTACTTC. This chain connects TRBV6-5 to TRBJ2-7; D possibly uses TRBD1 or TRBD2 (6 bases each). The ends were cut back, 6 bases at V and 3 bases at J, with 15 bases in the middle. The CDR3 is 14 amino acids. Germline V gene sequence: CDR1 MNHEY, CDR2 SVGAGI.

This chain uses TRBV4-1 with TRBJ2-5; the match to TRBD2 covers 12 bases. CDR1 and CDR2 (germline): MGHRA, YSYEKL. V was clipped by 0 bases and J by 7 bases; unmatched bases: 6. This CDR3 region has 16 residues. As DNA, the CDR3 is TGCGCCAGCAGCCAAGATGGGCTAGCGGGAGGGGGGACCCAGTACTTC. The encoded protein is CASSQDGLAGGGTQYF.

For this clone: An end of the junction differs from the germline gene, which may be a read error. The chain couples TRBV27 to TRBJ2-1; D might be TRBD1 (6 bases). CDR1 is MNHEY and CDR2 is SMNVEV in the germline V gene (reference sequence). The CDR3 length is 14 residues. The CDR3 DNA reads TGTGCCAGCAGTTTGACAGGCTCCCACAATGAGCAGTTCTTC. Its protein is CASSLTGSHNEQFF.

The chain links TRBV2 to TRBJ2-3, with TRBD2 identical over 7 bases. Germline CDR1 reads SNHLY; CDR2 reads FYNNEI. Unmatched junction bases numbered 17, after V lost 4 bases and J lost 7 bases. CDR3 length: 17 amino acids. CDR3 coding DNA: TGTGCCAGCAGTGTTTACGAACTAGCGACCACACCAAATACGCAGTATTTT. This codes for CASSVYELATTPNTQYF.

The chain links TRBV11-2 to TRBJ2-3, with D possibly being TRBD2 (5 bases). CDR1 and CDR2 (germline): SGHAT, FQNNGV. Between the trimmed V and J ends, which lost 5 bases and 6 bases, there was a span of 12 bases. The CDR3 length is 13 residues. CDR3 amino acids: CASSPVLADTQYF. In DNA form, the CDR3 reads TGTGCCAGCAGCCCGGTATTAGCGGATACGCAGTATTTT.

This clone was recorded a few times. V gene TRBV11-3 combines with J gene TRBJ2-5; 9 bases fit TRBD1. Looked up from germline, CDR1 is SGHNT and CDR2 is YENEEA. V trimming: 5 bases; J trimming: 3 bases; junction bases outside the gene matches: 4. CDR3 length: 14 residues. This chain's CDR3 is CASSDGTGKETQYF. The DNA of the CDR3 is TGTGCCAGCAGCGACGGGACAGGGAAAGAGACCCAGTACTTC.

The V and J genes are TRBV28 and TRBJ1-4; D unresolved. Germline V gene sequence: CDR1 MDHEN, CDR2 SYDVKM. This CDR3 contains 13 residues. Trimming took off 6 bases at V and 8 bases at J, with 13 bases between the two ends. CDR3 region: CASRRHVGEKLFF. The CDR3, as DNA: TGTGCCAGCAGACGCCACGTAGGCGAAAAACTGTTTTTT.

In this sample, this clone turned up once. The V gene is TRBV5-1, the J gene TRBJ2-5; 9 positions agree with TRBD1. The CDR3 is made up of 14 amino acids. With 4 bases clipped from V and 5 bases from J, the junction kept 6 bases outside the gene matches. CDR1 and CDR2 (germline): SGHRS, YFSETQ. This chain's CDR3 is CASSERTGAETQYF. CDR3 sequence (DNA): TGCGCCAGCAGCGAAAGGACAGGGGCGGAGACCCAGTACTTC.

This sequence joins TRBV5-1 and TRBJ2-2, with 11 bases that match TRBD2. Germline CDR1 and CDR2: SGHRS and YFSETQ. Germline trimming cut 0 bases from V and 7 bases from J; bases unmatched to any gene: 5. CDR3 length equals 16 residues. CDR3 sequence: CASSLGLAGSSGELFF. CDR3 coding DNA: TGCGCCAGCAGCTTGGGACTAGCGGGAAGCAGCGGGGAGCTGTTTTTT.

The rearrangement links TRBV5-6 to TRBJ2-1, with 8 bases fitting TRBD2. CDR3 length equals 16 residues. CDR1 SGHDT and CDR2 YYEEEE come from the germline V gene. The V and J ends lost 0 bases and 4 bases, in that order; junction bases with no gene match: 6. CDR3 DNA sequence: TGTGCCAGCAGCTTGGCCATAGCGGGAAAGTACAATGAGCAGTTCTTC. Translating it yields CASSLAIAGKYNEQFF.

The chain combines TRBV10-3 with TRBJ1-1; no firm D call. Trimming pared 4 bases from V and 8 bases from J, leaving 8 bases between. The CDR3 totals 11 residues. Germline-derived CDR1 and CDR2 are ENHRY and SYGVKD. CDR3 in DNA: TGTGCCATCAGTGGGACGGCGGAAGCTTTCTTT. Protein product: CAISGTAEAFF.

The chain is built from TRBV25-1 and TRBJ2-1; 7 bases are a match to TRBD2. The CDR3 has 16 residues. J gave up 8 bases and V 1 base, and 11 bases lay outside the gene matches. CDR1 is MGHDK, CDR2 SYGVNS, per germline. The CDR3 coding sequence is TGTGCCAGCAGTGAATTGGGGTGGGAGGGCCGGTATGAGCAGTTCTTC. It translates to CASSELGWEGRYEQFF.

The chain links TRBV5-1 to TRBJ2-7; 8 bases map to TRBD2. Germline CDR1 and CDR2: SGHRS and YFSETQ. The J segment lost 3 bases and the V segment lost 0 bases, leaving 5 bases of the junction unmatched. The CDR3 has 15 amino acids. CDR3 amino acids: CASSLDGGVGYEQYF. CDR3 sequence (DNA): TGCGCCAGCAGCTTGGACGGGGGGGTCGGCTACGAGCAGTACTTC.

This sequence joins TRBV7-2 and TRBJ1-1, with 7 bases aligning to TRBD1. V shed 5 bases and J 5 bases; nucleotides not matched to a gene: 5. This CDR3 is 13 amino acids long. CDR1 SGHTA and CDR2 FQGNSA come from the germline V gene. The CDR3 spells CASSPDRDTEAFF. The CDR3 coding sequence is TGTGCCAGCAGCCCAGACAGGGATACTGAAGCTTTCTTT.

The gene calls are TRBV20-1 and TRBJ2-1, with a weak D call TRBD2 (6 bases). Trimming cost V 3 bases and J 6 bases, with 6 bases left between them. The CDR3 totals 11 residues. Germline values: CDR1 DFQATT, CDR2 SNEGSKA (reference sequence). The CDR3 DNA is TGCAGTGCTAGCGGGAGCAATGAGCAGTTCTTC. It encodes CSASGSNEQFF.

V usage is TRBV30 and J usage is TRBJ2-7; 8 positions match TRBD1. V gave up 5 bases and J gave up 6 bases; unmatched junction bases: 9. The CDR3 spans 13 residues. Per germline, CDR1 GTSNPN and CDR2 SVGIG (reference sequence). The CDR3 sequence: CAWDPGGRSEQYF. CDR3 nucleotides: TGTGCCTGGGACCCAGGGGGCCGGAGCGAGCAGTACTTC.

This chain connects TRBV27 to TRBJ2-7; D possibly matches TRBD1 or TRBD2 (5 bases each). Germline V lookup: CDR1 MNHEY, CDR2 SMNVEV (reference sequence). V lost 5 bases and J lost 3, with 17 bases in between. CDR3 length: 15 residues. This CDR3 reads CASSLNPGPNYEQYF. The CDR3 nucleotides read TGTGCCAGCAGTCTAAATCCGGGACCAAACTACGAGCAGTACTTC.

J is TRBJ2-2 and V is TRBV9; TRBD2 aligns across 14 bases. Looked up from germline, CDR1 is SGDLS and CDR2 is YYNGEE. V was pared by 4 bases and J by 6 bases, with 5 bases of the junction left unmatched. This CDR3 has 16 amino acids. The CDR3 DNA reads TGTGCCAGCAGCCTGACTAGCGGGAGGGGCGCCGGGGAGCTGTTTTTT. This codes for CASSLTSGRGAGELFF. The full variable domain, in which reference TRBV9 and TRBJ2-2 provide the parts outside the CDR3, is DSGVTQTPKHLITATGQRVTLRCSPRSGDLSVYWYQQSLDQGLQFLIQYYNGEERAKGNILERFSAQQFPDLHSELNLSSLELGDSALYFCASSLTSGRGAGELFFGEGSRLTVL.

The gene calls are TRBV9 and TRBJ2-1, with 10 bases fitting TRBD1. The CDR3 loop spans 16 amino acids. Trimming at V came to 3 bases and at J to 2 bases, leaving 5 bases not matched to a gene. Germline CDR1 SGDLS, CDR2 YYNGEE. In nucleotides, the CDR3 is TGTGCCAGCAGCGGTGGGGGACAGGGGCCCTACAATGAGCAGTTCTTC. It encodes CASSGGGQGPYNEQFF.

In nucleotides, the CDR3 is TGTGCCAGCAGCTCCGGGGGGGTAGCCGGGGAGCTGTTTTTT. Protein sequence: CASSSGGVAGELFF. The rearrangement links TRBV11-2 to TRBJ2-2; TRBD2 matches at 8 bases. The CDR3 runs to 14 residues. CDR1 is SGHAT, CDR2 FQNNGV, per germline. The V and J ends lost 4 bases and 6 bases, in that order; junction bases with no gene match: 4.

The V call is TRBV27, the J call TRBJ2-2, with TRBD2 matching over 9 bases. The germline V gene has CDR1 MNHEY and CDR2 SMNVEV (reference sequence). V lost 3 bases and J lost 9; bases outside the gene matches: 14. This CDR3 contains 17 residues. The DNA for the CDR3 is TGTGCCAGCAGTTTCTCCCTGAGCGGGAGGTCTTCGAGGGAGCTGTTTTTT. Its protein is CASSFSLSGRSSRELFF.

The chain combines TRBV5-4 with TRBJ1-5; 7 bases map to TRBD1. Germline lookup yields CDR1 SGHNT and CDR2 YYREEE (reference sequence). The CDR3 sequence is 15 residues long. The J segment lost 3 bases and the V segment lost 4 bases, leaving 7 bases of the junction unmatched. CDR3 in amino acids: CASSPGTDINQPQHF. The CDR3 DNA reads TGTGCCAGCAGCCCAGGGACAGACATCAATCAGCCCCAGCATTTT.

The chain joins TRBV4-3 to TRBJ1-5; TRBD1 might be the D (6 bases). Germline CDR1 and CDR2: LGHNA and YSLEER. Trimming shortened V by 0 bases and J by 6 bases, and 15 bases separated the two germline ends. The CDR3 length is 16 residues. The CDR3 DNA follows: TGCGCCAGCAGCCAAGATCGGGGGGGGCCCGTTCAGCCCCAGCATTTT. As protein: CASSQDRGGPVQPQHF.